Here is one T cell receptor beta chain with its context. Which antigen it targets is not known. No clone much larger than this one lies a single base away; base qualities are absent. The sample is drawn from a study of blood T cell repertoires in COVID-19 (dated by TCRdb to 2019 to 2021). For the study in its entirety: Samples covering the acute and convalescent phases of COVID-19 were provided by collaborators in the United States, Italy and Spain. The material from the prospective study consisted of cDNA or gDNA derived from T cells, B-cell-depleted T cells, or PBMCs. The dataset comprised deeply sampled blood TCRbeta repertoires from subjects exposed to, actively infected with, or recovered from COVID-19. A freely available public database, intended as a resource for researchers studying the immune response to SARS-CoV-2, is where the repertoires were released. Samples came from the ongoing ImmuneRACE study (first 160 participants) plus 1,254 subjects from 6 global collaborators. The sample metadata nearly always contained a de-identified subject ID, COVID-19 status, age in years and sex. Where available, HLA class I and class II types were taken from metadata supplied by the sample provider and were not determined by assay-based typing. What the research found in general, with its limitations: The amount of clinical and demographic metadata varied by source and participant and was provided uncurated.

TCRbeta CDR3 regions were amplified from genomic DNA using the immunoSEQ Assay, a bias-controlled multiplex PCR. The original pipeline was this. The number of nucleated cells in each sample was estimated from the amplification of reference gene primers within the assay. To quantify the absolute abundance of each unique TCRbeta CDR3 rearrangement, sequence reads were collapsed and filtered. For each sample, productive Simpson clonality was calculated as the square root of Simpson's diversity index across productive rearrangements. TCRdb provides this immuneACCESS table in a form limited to in-frame rearrangements. Some clones are lacking; in checked studies, under half of them reflect an unresolved V gene, and why the rest are absent is not known. V and J calls and clone size are those listed in that table; D and trimming were worked out from the DNA. The sample table lists around 300,000 clones, approximately 85% of them with a count of one. Of the sample, 1% is held by the ten largest clones.

Participants in the prospective study were enrolled through a virtual design, were aged roughly 18 to 90 years, and lived in under 25 United States geographic areas. To assign participants to cohorts, the prospective study relied on clinical history that participants themselves reported in a screening survey and a study questionnaire. Recovered participants in ImmuneRACE Cohort 3 were defined by two consecutive negative NP/OP PCR tests, clearance by a healthcare professional, or resolution of symptoms. In the prospective study, whole blood, serum and a nasopharyngeal or oropharyngeal swab were collected from each participant by mobile phlebotomists. Additional blood draws and questionnaires over an approximately two-month period could optionally be provided by prospective study participants. Blood samples from the prospective study were shipped frozen or at room temperature prior to DNA extraction.

The sample comprised PBMCs or T cells enriched from blood (not recorded which). This clonotype was sampled from a woman between 25 and 40 years old who had recovered from COVID-19.

The DNA reads TGTGCCAGCAGTCTATTGGCGGACAGGCGCTACGAGCAGTACTTC. It specifies CASSLLADRRYEQYF. The chain links TRBV27 with TRBJ2-7, with 7 bases aligning to TRBD1. V is pruned by 5 bases and J by 3 bases, leaving 10 bases of the junction without a gene match. Reading from cysteine to phenylalanine, the CDR3 counts 15 amino acids. Only the CDR3 part of the read is kept: 45 bases, read in frame from the first base. CDR1 and CDR2, looked up from the germline V gene (reference sequence), are MNHEY and SMNVEV.